What follows is one T cell receptor (beta chain) and its context. As handled by the study authors: Counts of nucleated cells, estimated from reference gene primer amplification, were obtained. Sequencing used immunoSEQ multiplex PCR; TCRdb keeps in-frame clones, though not all of them. V and J calls and clone size come straight from that table; D and trimming were deduced from the DNA. The sample shows under 35,000 clones, about 90% of them seen only once. The sample belongs to a study of blood T cell repertoires in COVID-19. The wider study: T cells, B-cell-depleted T cells, or PBMCs provided the cDNA or gDNA that served as material.

Germline loops: CDR1 KGHDR, CDR2 SFDVKD. This CDR3 is 16 amino acids long. Trimming shortened V by 2 bases and J by 6 bases, and 16 bases separated the two germline ends. The chain combines TRBV24-1 with TRBJ1-5; TRBD1 might be the D (5 bases). The sequencing sample was made of peripheral blood. The sequence derives from a human donor in a cohort sampled during active COVID-19. The CDR3, as DNA: TGTGCCACCAGTGATTCGGGGGTCGGAGGGCGTCAGCCCCAGCATTTT. Its protein is CATSDSGVGGRQPQHF.